This is a list of T cell receptor beta chains from one sample in a study of T cell responses to AZD1222 COVID-19 vaccine. Sequenced by immunoSEQ multiplex PCR; TCRdb stores in-frame clones only, minus some. The table has fewer than 100,000 clones, around nine tenths seen once. Sequencing used peripheral blood, obtained 28 days after the second AZD1222 dose. The receptor source for this set is an adult who received the AZD1222 COVID-19 vaccine. CDR3s include the opening cysteine and the closing phenylalanine or tryptophan.

V gene,J gene,CDR3 protein
TRBV19,TRBJ2-1,CASSIWDRVNEQFF
TRBV11-2,TRBJ2-5,CASSQGGPLAGGQETQYF
TRBV19,TRBJ2-1,CASTSITLGQGYNEQFF
TRBV6-5,TRBJ1-2,CASRPTIANYGYTF
TRBV7-8,TRBJ2-1,CASSSDNEQFF
TRBV5-1,TRBJ2-2,CASTSGATSNTGELFF
TRBV12-5,TRBJ2-5,CASGLDRSGTQYF
TRBV10-3,TRBJ2-1,CAIRGASSSYNEQFF
TRBV15,TRBJ2-7,CATSSGQGGLEQYF
TRBV28,TRBJ2-2,CASSLGLAGVRELFF
TRBV18,TRBJ1-1,CASSPPATNTEAFF
TRBV29-1,TRBJ1-2,CSVGRQNGYTF
TRBV7-9,TRBJ2-1,CASSPGGVGEQFF
TRBV7-9,TRBJ1-5,CASSLDRGNQPQHF
TRBV3-1/TRBV3-2,TRBJ2-7,CASSHRSGDYEQYF
TRBV7-9,TRBJ1-3,CASSLAETVSGNTIYF
TRBV5-6,TRBJ2-7,CASSLILGYEQYF
TRBV27,TRBJ1-1,CASSSRWGGNTEAFF
TRBV6-1,TRBJ1-5,CASSALGGLSNQPQHF
TRBV5-5,TRBJ2-5,CASSLVWQGTRETQYF
TRBV3-1/TRBV3-2,TRBJ1-1,CASSQVFQGTEAFF
TRBV4-2,TRBJ2-1,CASSRNTEQFF
TRBV19,TRBJ2-7,CASSIQSSGGDEQYF